One and the same sample provided the 5 T cell receptor beta chains below, sequenced in a study of CD8 T cells in Susac syndrome. Random hexamers were used to reverse transcribe the RNA input (roughly 0.5 to 1 ug). In TCRdb, the immunoSEQ multiplex PCR reads were re-called with MiXCR into one record per CDR3 protein. In the table there are some 26,000 distinct CDR3 sequences, 80% to 95% of which are singletons. Sequencing was performed on CD8+ T cells from PBMCs. The receptors derive from a human donor with Susac syndrome.

This clonotype was seen a handful of times. This sequence joins TRBV6-1 and TRBJ1-1, with D possibly TRBD1 on 6 matching bases. V lost 11 bases, J lost 2 bases, and 18 bases lay in between. Germline CDR1 reads MNHNS; CDR2 reads SASEGT. The CDR3 runs to 14 residues. CDR3 DNA: TGTGCCGGTGCCTCTGACAGGCTCAACACTGAAGCTTTCTTT. This encodes CAGASDRLNTEAFF.

This clonotype was found once. The gene calls are TRBV28 and TRBJ2-6; 8 bases map to TRBD1. Germline CDR1 is MDHEN and CDR2 is SYDVKM. The length of the CDR3 is 16 residues. The ends lost 5 bases at V and 4 bases at J; junction bases unmatched: 7. CDR3 region: CASSPQGAGGANVLTF. In nucleotides, the CDR3 is TGTGCCAGCAGTCCTCAGGGGGCGGGAGGGGCCAACGTCCTGACTTTC.

This clonotype was seen just once. The chain recombines TRBV2 with TRBJ2-5, with a tentative D call TRBD1 (5 bases). Per germline, CDR1 SNHLY and CDR2 FYNNEI. The CDR3 length is 15 residues. V was cut by 3 bases and J by 1 base, with 12 bases left in between. DNA of the CDR3: TGTGCCAGCAGTGATCCTTGGGGCCCCCAAGAGACCCAGTACTTC. The encoded protein is CASSDPWGPQETQYF.

The rearrangement links TRBV3-1 to TRBJ2-1, with TRBD1 identical over 7 bases. The trim removed 4 bases at V and 7 bases at J, leaving 7 bases unmatched. Germline V gives CDR1 LGHDT, CDR2 YNNKEL (reference sequence). The CDR3 consists of 14 residues. The CDR3 reads CASSPWTGPNEQFF. The DNA for the CDR3 is TGTGCCAGCAGCCCATGGACAGGTCCAAATGAGCAGTTCTTC.

The genes are TRBV28 and TRBJ1-5, with D perhaps matching TRBD1 (5 bases). Germline lookup yields CDR1 MDHEN and CDR2 SYDVKM. V gave up 6 bases and J gave up 11 bases, with 11 bases separating them. The CDR3 length is 11 residues. CDR3: CASSLEGAQHF. The CDR3 DNA reads as TGTGCCAGCAGCCTCGAAGGGGCCCAGCATTTT.